These 32 T cell receptor beta chains were sequenced from one sample in a study of blood T cell repertoires in COVID-19. Assay: immunoSEQ multiplex PCR; the TCRdb copy retains only in-frame clones and omits some. The sample consists of about 46,000 clones, 75% to 90% of them appearing once. Sequenced: peripheral blood. Receptors were obtained from a man aged 45 to 65 with acute or convalescent COVID-19.

This clone occurred once. The gene calls are TRBV19 and TRBJ2-1; the match to TRBD1 covers 7 bases. This CDR3 is 14 amino acids long. The junction had 9 bases not matched to a gene; V was cut back by 7 bases and J by 6 bases. Germline V CDR1 and CDR2: LNHDA, SQIVND (reference sequence). CDR3 amino acids: CASNRGSRGNEQFF. The CDR3 DNA follows: TGTGCCAGTAACAGGGGATCTCGGGGCAATGAGCAGTTCTTC.

V and J are TRBV6-5 and TRBJ1-1, with D possibly being TRBD1 (6 bases). In germline, CDR1 is MNHEY, CDR2 SVGAGI. Trimming removed 7 bases from V and 3 bases from J, with 15 bases in between. The CDR3 is 14 amino acids. CDR3 coding DNA: TGTGCCAGCACCTCCAGGGGTGGGGACACTGAAGCTTTCTTT. Translating gives CASTSRGGDTEAFF.

J is TRBJ2-7 and V is TRBV5-1; possibly TRBD2 for D (6 bases). This CDR3 is built from 13 residues. V was pared by 4 bases and J by 6 bases, with 14 bases between. Looked up from germline, CDR1 is SGHRS and CDR2 is YFSETQ. CDR3 loop: CASSLPTSLEQYF. The CDR3 nucleotides are TGCGCCAGCAGCCTACCCACTAGCCTCGAGCAGTACTTC. The whole variable domain, filled in from reference TRBV5-1 and TRBJ2-7, reads KAGVTQTPRYLIKTRGQQVTLSCSPISGHRSVSWYQQTPGQGLQFLFEYFSETQRNKGNFPGRFSGRQFSNSRSEMNVSTLELGDSALYLCASSLPTSLEQYFGPGTRLTVT.

This chain joins TRBV7-3 and TRBJ2-2; 8 bases are a match to TRBD2. This CDR3 has 21 residues. Unmatched junction bases numbered 19, after V lost 4 bases and J lost 0 bases. From germline, CDR1 is SGHTA and CDR2 FQGTGA. CDR3 sequence (DNA): TGTGCCAGCAGCTCCTCAGCGGGGGCCCCCCCCTCTGGATCGAACACCGGGGAGCTGTTTTTT. This translates into CASSSSAGAPPSGSNTGELFF.

V usage is TRBV11-1 and J usage is TRBJ2-3; 12 bases are a match to TRBD2. Germline CDR1 is SGHAT and CDR2 is FQDESV (reference sequence). The CDR3 is 15 amino acids. The V gene end was trimmed by 8 bases and the J gene end by 6 bases; junction bases not matched to a gene: 9. The CDR3 here is CASLLTSGSADTQYF. The CDR3 DNA reads as TGTGCCAGCCTTTTGACTAGCGGGAGCGCCGATACGCAGTATTTT.

This chain connects TRBV2 to TRBJ1-2; 12 nucleotides agree with TRBD1. The germline V gene has CDR1 SNHLY and CDR2 FYNNEI. This CDR3 spans 15 amino acids. V shed 7 bases, J shed 7 bases, and the junction held 10 bases outside the gene matches. The CDR3 is CASTKGGQGALGYTF. In nucleotides, the CDR3 is TGTGCCAGCACTAAGGGGGGACAGGGGGCGCTTGGCTACACCTTC.

The V and J genes are TRBV6-5 and TRBJ2-7, with D perhaps matching TRBD1 (6 bases). V lost 0 bases and J 10 bases, leaving 16 bases between the germline ends. CDR1 is MNHEY, CDR2 SVGAGI, per germline. The CDR3 length is 14 residues. CDR3: CASSYSYREGGQYF. As DNA, the CDR3 is TGTGCCAGCAGTTACTCATACAGGGAAGGTGGTCAGTACTTC.

The sample holds one count of this clone. This sequence joins TRBV7-6 and TRBJ1-5; D remains unclear. Trimming removed 5 bases at V and 5 bases at J, with 16 bases between. The CDR3 totals 15 residues. Per the germline V gene, CDR1 is SGHVS and CDR2 is FNYEAQ. In DNA, the CDR3 is TGTGCCAGCAGCAGATCGCGACGAGAGGATCAGCCCCAGCATTTT. The encoded protein is CASSRSRREDQPQHF.

The gene calls are TRBV7-2 and TRBJ1-5, with 12 bases matching TRBD1. The CDR3 is 15 residues long. Germline CDR1 is SGHTA and CDR2 is FQGNSA. V shed 6 bases, J shed 6 bases, and the junction held 6 bases outside the gene matches. CDR3 protein: CASRPGTGGRQPQHF. The CDR3 region has the DNA TGTGCCAGCAGGCCCGGGACAGGGGGCCGTCAGCCCCAGCATTTT.

The V call is TRBV30, the J call TRBJ1-3; no firm D call. The CDR3 has 15 residues. V gave up 0 bases and J gave up 1 base, with 10 bases separating them. Germline V gives CDR1 GTSNPN, CDR2 SVGIG (reference sequence). In nucleotides, the CDR3 is TGTGCCTGGAGTGTTGGGCAGCTTTCTGGAAACACCATATATTTT. Its translation: CAWSVGQLSGNTIYF.

The chain combines TRBV6-1 with TRBJ1-2; no clear D. V lost 1 base, J lost 5 bases, and 11 bases lay in between. Germline CDR1 reads MNHNS; CDR2 reads SASEGT. This CDR3 is 14 amino acids long. The CDR3 region is CASSEDGLSYGYTF. The CDR3 DNA is TGTGCCAGCAGTGAAGATGGACTTTCGTATGGCTACACCTTC.

The rearrangement links TRBV15 to TRBJ2-3; D is unresolved. Per the germline V gene, CDR1 is LNHNV and CDR2 is YYDKDF (reference sequence). Trimming took 5 bases from V and 0 from J, leaving 12 bases between them. The CDR3 runs to 15 residues. This CDR3 is CATSAHLASTDTQYF. CDR3 coding DNA: TGTGCCACCAGCGCTCACCTCGCGAGCACAGATACGCAGTATTTT.

The chain employs TRBV5-1 and TRBJ2-2, with 8 bases lining up with TRBD2. CDR3 length equals 18 residues. V shed 0 bases and J 2 bases; nucleotides not matched to a gene: 9. Germline CDR1 and CDR2: SGHRS and YFSETQ. CDR3 DNA: TGCGCCAGCAGCTTGGACGCAAGCGGGAGATCCAACACCGGGGAGCTGTTTTTT. Its protein product is CASSLDASGRSNTGELFF.

The chain carries TRBV6-5 and TRBJ2-6, with D possibly matching TRBD2 (6 bases). Trimming pared 11 bases from V and 2 bases from J, leaving 10 bases between. Germline CDR1 reads MNHEY; CDR2 reads SVGAGI. This CDR3 region has 13 residues. CDR3 DNA sequence: TGTGCCTCAGGAGGGGCTGGGGCCAACGTCCTGACTTTC. It yields the protein CASGGAGANVLTF.

V and J are TRBV6-5 and TRBJ1-4, with D possibly TRBD1 on 6 matching bases. From germline, CDR1 is MNHEY and CDR2 SVGAGI. V lost 2 bases, J lost 3 bases, and 10 bases lay in between. This CDR3 is 15 amino acids long. The chain's CDR3 is CASSYTRGPNEKLFF. The CDR3 nucleotides read TGTGCCAGCAGTTACACCAGGGGCCCTAATGAAAAACTGTTTTTT.

This chain links TRBV7-9 with TRBJ1-6, with TRBD1 as a possible D gene (6 bases). Germline CDR1 is SEHNR and CDR2 is FQNEAQ (reference sequence). V gave up 6 bases and J gave up 9 bases, with 24 bases separating them. The CDR3 runs 17 residues. CDR3 DNA sequence: TGTGCCAGCAGATTTCAGGGGCCAGGACGGAGTATTTCACCCCTCCACTTT. Protein product: CASRFQGPGRSISPLHF.

The gene calls are TRBV29-1 and TRBJ1-4; D is undetermined. The germline V gene has CDR1 SQVTM and CDR2 ANQGSEA. Trimming removed 0 bases at V and 16 bases at J, with 12 bases between. The CDR3 length is 11 residues. CDR3 in DNA: TGCAGCGTTGAAGATGTGGGCCTACAGTTTTTT. Translating it yields CSVEDVGLQFF.

The chain couples TRBV11-1 to TRBJ2-6, with D uncertain. This CDR3 has 15 residues. Between the trimmed V and J ends, which lost 1 base and 2 bases, there was a span of 6 bases. The germline gives CDR1 SGHAT, CDR2 FQDESV (reference sequence). This CDR3 reads CASSLGHAGANVLTF. Written as DNA, the CDR3 is TGTGCCAGCAGCTTAGGGCACGCTGGGGCCAACGTCCTGACTTTC.

This clone was recorded once. The chain couples TRBV29-1 to TRBJ2-1, with D unresolved. The germline gives CDR1 SQVTM, CDR2 ANQGSEA. The length of the CDR3 is 11 residues. V was clipped by 6 bases and J by 3 bases, with 6 bases between them. CDR3 DNA: TGCAGCGTCTTTAACTACAATGAGCAGTTCTTC. Protein product: CSVFNYNEQFF.

The chain links TRBV15 to TRBJ2-2, with D maybe TRBD2 (6 bases). This CDR3 comprises 14 residues. Germline V gives CDR1 LNHNV, CDR2 YYDKDF (reference sequence). Trimming stripped 7 bases from V and 0 bases from J, with 9 bases between. In nucleotides, the CDR3 is TGTGCCACCAAGGAGGGCGCGAACACCGGGGAGCTGTTTTTT. Its protein is CATKEGANTGELFF.

The chain recombines TRBV18 with TRBJ2-5, with TRBD2 matching 10 bases. CDR3 length: 16 residues. Unmatched junction bases numbered 7, after V lost 1 base and J lost 5 bases. Germline CDR1 and CDR2: KGHSH and LQKENI. The CDR3 DNA follows: TGTGCCAGCTCACCACTACCAGCGGGAGGGCCGGAGACCCAGTACTTC. It specifies CASSPLPAGGPETQYF. Complete variable domain (other parts from reference TRBV18 and TRBJ2-5): NAGVMQNPRHLVRRRGQEARLRCSPMKGHSHVYWYRQLPEEGLKFMVYLQKENIIDESGMPKERFSAEFPKEGPSILRIQQVVRGDSAAYFCASSPLPAGGPETQYFGPGTRLLVL.

The genes are TRBV4-3 and TRBJ1-2; unclear D gene. Germline V gene lookup returns CDR1 LGHNA and CDR2 YSLEER. The V end was cut by 4 bases, the J end by 0 bases, with 9 bases between. The CDR3 covers 14 residues. CDR3 bases: TGCGCCAGCAGCCCGGGAGTTACTAACTATGGCTACACCTTC. This sequence encodes CASSPGVTNYGYTF.

The chain joins TRBV20-1 to TRBJ1-2; D is ambiguous. With 3 bases removed from V and 4 bases from J, the gap between germline ends came to 9 bases. Germline V gives CDR1 DFQATT, CDR2 SNEGSKA (reference sequence). This CDR3 contains 12 residues. This CDR3 is CSASAGLYGYTF. CDR3 sequence (DNA): TGCAGTGCTAGTGCAGGTCTCTATGGCTACACCTTC.

CDR3: CASNRDRGTNTEAFF. The CDR3 DNA is TGTGCCAGCAACCGGGACAGGGGGACAAACACTGAAGCTTTCTTT. The chain is built from TRBV6-5 and TRBJ1-1; the match to TRBD1 covers 11 bases. The CDR3 spans 15 residues. In germline, CDR1 is MNHEY, CDR2 SVGAGI. With 7 bases clipped from V and 2 bases from J, the junction kept 6 bases outside the gene matches.

The rearrangement uses TRBV6-2 or TRBV6-3 and TRBJ2-3; D remains unclear. Trimming left V 5 bases short and J 3 bases short, with 6 bases between. Germline assignment: CDR1 MNHEY and CDR2 SVGEGT. The CDR3 is 12 residues long. The CDR3 DNA follows: TGTGCCAGCAGTCCCGAGACAGATACGCAGTATTTT. It specifies CASSPETDTQYF.

The genes are TRBV5-6 and TRBJ1-2; D unresolved. V lost 3 bases, J lost 8 bases, and 8 bases lay in between. The CDR3 runs 11 residues. The germline CDR1 and CDR2 sequences are SGHDT and YYEEEE. For the CDR3, the DNA is TGTGCCAGCAGCTCAGCGGGAGGCTACACCTTC. This codes for CASSSAGGYTF.

J is TRBJ2-3 and V is TRBV12-3 or TRBV12-4; 7 positions match TRBD2. The CDR3 consists of 13 residues. V was clipped by 6 bases and J by 6 bases; unmatched bases: 6. The CDR3 is CASSQRGTDTQYF. As DNA, the CDR3 is TGTGCCAGCAGCCAGCGGGGTACTGATACGCAGTATTTT.

The chain joins TRBV19 to TRBJ2-1, with 8 bases lining up with TRBD2. The V and J ends lost 3 bases and 1 base, in that order; junction bases with no gene match: 5. Germline CDR1 reads LNHDA; CDR2 reads SQIVND (reference sequence). The CDR3 contains 16 residues. CDR3 coding DNA: TGTGCCAGTAGTATTTCGGGGGGGCGGTCCTACAATGAGCAGTTCTTC. Translated, it gives CASSISGGRSYNEQFF.

The V and J genes are TRBV11-3 and TRBJ2-7, with D perhaps TRBD2 (6 bases). CDR1 is SGHNT and CDR2 is YENEEA in the germline V gene. V lost 1 base and J lost 0, with 10 bases in between. This CDR3 has 15 amino acids. In DNA form, the CDR3 reads TGTGCCAGCAGCTTAGGGGGACTGAACTCCTACGAGCAGTACTTC. Translated: CASSLGGLNSYEQYF.

V gene TRBV29-1 combines with J gene TRBJ1-2; TRBD1 might be the D (6 bases). This CDR3 has 14 amino acids. Trimming shortened V by 1 base and J by 6 bases, and 15 bases separated the two germline ends. The germline CDR1 and CDR2 sequences are SQVTM and ANQGSEA. CDR3 sequence reads: CSVEGGAGENGYTF. In DNA form, the CDR3 reads TGCAGCGTTGAAGGGGGTGCAGGGGAGAATGGCTACACCTTC.

The chain carries TRBV2 and TRBJ2-2; 12 bases map to TRBD2. Germline V gene data show CDR1 as SNHLY and CDR2 as FYNNEI. Trimming took 6 bases from V and 4 from J; bases not matched to a gene: 6. The CDR3 has 16 residues. The CDR3 DNA is TGTGCCAGCAGGTACACTAGCGGGAGGAGCACCGGGGAGCTGTTTTTT. This codes for CASRYTSGRSTGELFF.

The genes are TRBV10-2 and TRBJ2-7; 7 bases match TRBD1. Germline V CDR1 and CDR2: WSHSY, SAAADI. J gave up 6 bases and V 8 bases, and 10 bases lay outside the gene matches. The CDR3 totals 13 residues. This chain's CDR3 is CASVGQEIGEQYF. CDR3 sequence (DNA): TGCGCCAGCGTCGGACAGGAGATCGGCGAGCAGTACTTC.